This record concerns one T cell receptor (beta chain) sequence. Its specificity is not known. The data originate from a study of OX40 agonist ivuxolimab in advanced cancers. Whole-study results and caveats: At 0.1 to 3.0 mg/kg, clonal expansion of CD4+ and CD8+ blood T cells had occurred by week 6.

Trimming removed 0 bases from V and 5 bases from J; junction bases left unmatched: 4. In germline, CDR1 is SGHNT, CDR2 YYREEE (reference sequence). The CDR3 contains 14 residues. Libraries were prepared by immunoSEQ multiplex PCR; TCRdb keeps only in-frame clonotypes and omits some of them. The repertoire holds roughly 62,000 clones, with about 85% as singletons. The sample consisted of CD4+ or CD8+ T cells sorted from blood, taken in a trial of the OX40 agonist ivuxolimab. The receptor comes from an adult with an advanced solid tumor such as melanoma, head and neck, liver or kidney cancer. The chain uses TRBV5-4 and TRBJ2-5, with TRBD2 identical over 7 bases. This chain's CDR3 is CASSLGREGETQYF. CDR3 DNA: TGTGCCAGCAGCTTGGGCAGGGAGGGGGAGACCCAGTACTTC.